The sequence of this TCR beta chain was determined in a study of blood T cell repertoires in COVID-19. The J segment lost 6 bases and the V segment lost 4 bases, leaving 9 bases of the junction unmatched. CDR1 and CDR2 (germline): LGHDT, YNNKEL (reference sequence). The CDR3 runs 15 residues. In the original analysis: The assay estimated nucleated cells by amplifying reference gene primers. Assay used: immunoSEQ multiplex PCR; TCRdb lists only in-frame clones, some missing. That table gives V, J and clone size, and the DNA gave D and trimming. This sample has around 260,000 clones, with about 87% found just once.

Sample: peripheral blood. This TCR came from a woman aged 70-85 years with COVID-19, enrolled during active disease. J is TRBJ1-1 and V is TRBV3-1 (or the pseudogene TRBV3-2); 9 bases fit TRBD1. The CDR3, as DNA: TGTGCCAGCAGCCGAGCCCCGGGACAGGGATCTGAAGCTTTCTTT. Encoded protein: CASSRAPGQGSEAFF.